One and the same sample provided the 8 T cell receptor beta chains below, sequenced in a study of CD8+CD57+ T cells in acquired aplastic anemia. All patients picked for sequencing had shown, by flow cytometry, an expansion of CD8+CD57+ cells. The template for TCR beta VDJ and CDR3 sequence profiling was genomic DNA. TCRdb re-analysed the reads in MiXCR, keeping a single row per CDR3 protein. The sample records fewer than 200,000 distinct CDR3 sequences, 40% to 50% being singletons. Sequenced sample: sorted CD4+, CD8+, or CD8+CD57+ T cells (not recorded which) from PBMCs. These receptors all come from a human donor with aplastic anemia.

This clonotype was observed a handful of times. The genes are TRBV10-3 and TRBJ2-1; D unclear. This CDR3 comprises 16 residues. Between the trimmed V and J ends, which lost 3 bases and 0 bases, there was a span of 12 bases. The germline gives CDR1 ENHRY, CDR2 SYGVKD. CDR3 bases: TGTGCCATCAGTGACTCCACCGGTCCCTCCTACAATGAGCAGTTCTTC. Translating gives CAISDSTGPSYNEQFF.

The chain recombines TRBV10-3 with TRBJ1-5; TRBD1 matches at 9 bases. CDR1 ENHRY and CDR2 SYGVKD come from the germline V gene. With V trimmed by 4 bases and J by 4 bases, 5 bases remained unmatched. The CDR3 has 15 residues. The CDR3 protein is CAISAAGTGNQPQHF. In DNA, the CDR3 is TGTGCCATCAGTGCAGCCGGGACAGGGAATCAGCCCCAGCATTTT.

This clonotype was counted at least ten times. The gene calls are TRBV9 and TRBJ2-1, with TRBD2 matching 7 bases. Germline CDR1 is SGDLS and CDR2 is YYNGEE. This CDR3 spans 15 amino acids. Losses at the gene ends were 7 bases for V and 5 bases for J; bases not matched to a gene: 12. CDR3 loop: CASSAPQREDNEQFF. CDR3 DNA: TGTGCCAGCTCCGCTCCCCAGCGGGAAGACAATGAGCAGTTCTTC.

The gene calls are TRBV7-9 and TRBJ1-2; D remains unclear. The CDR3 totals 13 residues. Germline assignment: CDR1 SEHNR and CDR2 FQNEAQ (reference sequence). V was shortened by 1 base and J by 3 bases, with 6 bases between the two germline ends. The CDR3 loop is CASSLGVYYGYTF. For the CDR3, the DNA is TGTGCCAGCAGCTTAGGAGTTTACTATGGCTACACCTTC.

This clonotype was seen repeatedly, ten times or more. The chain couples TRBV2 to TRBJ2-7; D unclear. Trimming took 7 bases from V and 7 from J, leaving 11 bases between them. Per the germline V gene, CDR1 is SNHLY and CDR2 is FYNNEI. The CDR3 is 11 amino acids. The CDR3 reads CASTPAWEQYF. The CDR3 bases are TGTGCCAGCACGCCCGCGTGGGAGCAGTACTTC.

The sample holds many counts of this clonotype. The CDR3 DNA follows: TGTGCCAGCAGGGACAGGCGATACGAGCAGTACTTC. Translation: CASRDRRYEQYF. J is TRBJ2-7 and V is TRBV6-2 or TRBV6-3, with TRBD1 identical over 7 bases. Germline CDR1 MNHEY, CDR2 SVGEGT. This CDR3 spans 12 amino acids. V lost 6 bases and J lost 4; bases outside the gene matches: 3.

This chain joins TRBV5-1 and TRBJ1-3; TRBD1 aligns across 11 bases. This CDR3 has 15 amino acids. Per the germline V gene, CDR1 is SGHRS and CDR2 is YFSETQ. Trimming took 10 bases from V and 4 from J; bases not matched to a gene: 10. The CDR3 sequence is CAGPGQGVEGNTIYF. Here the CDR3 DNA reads TGCGCCGGACCGGGACAGGGGGTTGAAGGAAACACCATATATTTT. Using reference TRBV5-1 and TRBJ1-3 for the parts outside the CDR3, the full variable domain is KAGVTQTPRYLIKTRGQQVTLSCSPISGHRSVSWYQQTPGQGLQFLFEYFSETQRNKGNFPGRFSGRQFSNSRSEMNVSTLELGDSALYLCAGPGQGVEGNTIYFGEGSWLTVV.

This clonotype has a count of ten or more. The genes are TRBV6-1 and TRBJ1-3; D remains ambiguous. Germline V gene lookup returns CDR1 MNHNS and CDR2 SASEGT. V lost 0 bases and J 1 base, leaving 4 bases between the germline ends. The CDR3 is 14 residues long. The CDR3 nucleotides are TGTGCCAGCAGTGAAGCGAGGTCTGGAAACACCATATATTTT. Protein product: CASSEARSGNTIYF.